Each of the 22 T cell receptor beta chains below was sequenced from the same sample in a study of T cells after yellow fever vaccination. TCRdb independently ran MiXCR on the 5' RACE reads; one entry per CDR3 protein. The sample lists around 310,000 distinct CDR3 sequences, around 4% occurring once. The starting material was PBMCs, obtained on the day of the yellow fever booster vaccination. These receptor sequences come from a man younger than 35 who received the YFV17D yellow fever vaccine.

This clonotype was observed at least ten times. The chain couples TRBV2 to TRBJ2-7; 11 bases align to TRBD2. This CDR3 has 17 amino acids. The junction had 10 bases not matched to a gene; V was cut back by 3 bases and J by 3 bases. Germline assignment: CDR1 SNHLY and CDR2 FYNNEI. CDR3: CASSEGLGTSGGYEQYF. The CDR3 region has the DNA TGTGCCAGCAGTGAGGGACTGGGAACTAGCGGGGGCTACGAGCAGTACTTC.

This clonotype was seen only a few times. The CDR3 region is CASSVQGGRTEAFF. DNA of the CDR3: TGCGCCAGCAGCGTTCAGGGGGGGAGGACTGAAGCTTTCTTT. V gene TRBV10-2 combines with J gene TRBJ1-1, with 7 bases aligning to TRBD1. In germline, CDR1 is WSHSY, CDR2 SAAADI. Unmatched junction bases numbered 9, after V lost 6 bases and J lost 5 bases. This CDR3 is built from 14 residues.

The chain couples TRBV7-3 to TRBJ2-3; no clear D gene. The CDR3 sequence is 12 residues long. Germline V gene data show CDR1 as SGHTA and CDR2 as FQGTGA. V was shortened by 3 bases and J by 5 bases, with 6 bases between the two germline ends. In DNA form, the CDR3 reads TGTGCCAGCAGCTTCTACGGAGATACGCAGTATTTT. Its translation: CASSFYGDTQYF.

The table lists this clonotype with many counts. V is TRBV2 and J is TRBJ2-5; the D is unclear. The CDR3 is 12 residues long. Trimming pared 6 bases from V and 1 base from J, leaving 6 bases between. Germline V gives CDR1 SNHLY, CDR2 FYNNEI. The CDR3 nucleotides read TGTGCCAGCAGAAACGCCCAAGAGACCCAGTACTTC. Translation: CASRNAQETQYF. The entire variable domain, with the rest obtained from reference TRBV2 and TRBJ2-5, is as follows: EPEVTQTPSHQVTQMGQEVILRCVPISNHLYFYWYRQILGQKVEFLVSFYNNEISEKSEIFDDQFSVERPDGSNFTLKIRSTKLEDSAMYFCASRNAQETQYFGPGTRLLVL.

This clonotype was seen many times. CDR3 loop: CASSLQWTGPNTEAFF. The CDR3 DNA sequence: TGTGCCAGCAGCTTACAGTGGACAGGGCCTAACACTGAAGCTTTCTTT. The chain uses TRBV7-8 and TRBJ1-1, with 8 bases lining up with TRBD1. Germline V CDR1 and CDR2: SGHVS, FQNEAQ. After removal of 2 bases from V and 2 bases from J, the junction contained 7 bases not matched to a gene. This CDR3 region has 16 residues.

The chain couples TRBV5-1 to TRBJ2-3; 9 bases agree with TRBD1. Germline CDR1 is SGHRS and CDR2 is YFSETQ. Trimming took 7 bases from V and 0 from J; bases not matched to a gene: 6. CDR3 size: 15 residues. The CDR3 sequence: CASAKGTGSTDTQYF. The CDR3 coding sequence is TGCGCCAGCGCCAAGGGGACAGGGAGCACAGATACGCAGTATTTT. The entire variable domain, with the rest obtained from reference TRBV5-1 and TRBJ2-3, is as follows: KAGVTQTPRYLIKTRGQQVTLSCSPISGHRSVSWYQQTPGQGLQFLFEYFSETQRNKGNFPGRFSGRQFSNSRSEMNVSTLELGDSALYLCASAKGTGSTDTQYFGPGTRLTVL.

This clonotype was observed many times. The junction and the germline gene differ at one end; a read error may be behind it. The CDR3, as DNA: TGCAGTGCCAGAGAGTTAGCCAAAAACATTCAGTACTTC. The encoded protein is CSARELAKNIQYF. V and J are TRBV20-1 and TRBJ2-4; D gene ambiguous. CDR1 is DFQATT, CDR2 SNEGSKA, per germline (reference sequence). The CDR3 loop spans 13 amino acids.

Only a few counts were recorded for this clonotype. The V and J genes are TRBV7-9 and TRBJ2-2; 8 positions agree with TRBD2. The V gene's germline CDR1 is SEHNR and CDR2 FQNEAQ (reference sequence). The CDR3 contains 16 residues. V was clipped by 3 bases and J by 4 bases; unmatched bases: 7. CDR3 loop: CASSFRSGGLTGELFF. CDR3 DNA sequence: TGTGCCAGCAGCTTTCGATCGGGGGGGCTCACCGGGGAGCTGTTTTTT. Full variable domain (missing parts from reference TRBV7-9 and TRBJ2-2): DTGVSQNPRHKITKRGQNVTFRCDPISEHNRLYWYRQTLGQGPEFLTYFQNEAQLEKSRLLSDRFSAERPKGSFSTLEIQRTEQGDSAMYLCASSFRSGGLTGELFFGEGSRLTVL.

This clonotype occurred a few times. The J gene is TRBJ2-1, the V gene TRBV29-1, with 8 nucleotides matching TRBD2. The J segment lost 9 bases and the V segment lost 2 bases, leaving 6 bases of the junction unmatched. CDR3 length: 13 amino acids. Germline CDR1 and CDR2: SQVTM and ANQGSEA. This chain's CDR3 is CSVEWLAGFEQFF. In DNA, the CDR3 is TGCAGCGTTGAATGGTTAGCGGGGTTTGAGCAGTTCTTC.

This clonotype was observed at least ten times. CDR3 sequence reads: CASMRQETQYF. CDR3 coding DNA: TGTGCCAGCATGAGGCAAGAGACCCAGTACTTC. The rearrangement links TRBV2 to TRBJ2-5; D unclear. In germline, CDR1 is SNHLY, CDR2 FYNNEI. This CDR3 spans 11 amino acids. Trimming took off 7 bases at V and 2 bases at J, with 5 bases between the two ends.

This clonotype was found many times. This chain joins TRBV7-2 and TRBJ1-4; D not resolved. The CDR3 loop spans 16 amino acids. V lost 6 bases to trimming and J lost 3 bases, with 17 bases between them. Germline lookup yields CDR1 SGHTA and CDR2 FQGNSA. The CDR3 DNA is TGTGCCAGCAGTCAACAGCCTCGAGGGTCTAATGAAAAACTGTTTTTT. This encodes CASSQQPRGSNEKLFF.

This clonotype was picked up many times. This chain links TRBV20-1 with TRBJ2-1; D remains ambiguous. V gave up 5 bases and J gave up 0 bases, with 17 bases separating them. The CDR3 contains 16 residues. Germline CDR1 and CDR2: DFQATT and SNEGSKA (reference sequence). In nucleotides, the CDR3 is TGCAGTGCTCCACATCTAAGCAGGAGCTCCTACAATGAGCAGTTCTTC. This codes for CSAPHLSRSSYNEQFF.

The rearrangement joins TRBV30 to TRBJ2-1; 7 bases map to TRBD2. CDR3 length equals 16 residues. With V trimmed by 0 bases and J by 4 bases, 9 bases remained unmatched. Germline CDR1 GTSNPN, CDR2 SVGIG (reference sequence). Here the CDR3 reads CAWSVGGSGRYNEQFF. The CDR3 DNA is TGTGCCTGGAGTGTAGGCGGGAGCGGACGATACAATGAGCAGTTCTTC.

The gene calls are TRBV28 and TRBJ2-3; 7 bases fit TRBD2. The germline V gene encodes CDR1 MDHEN and CDR2 SYDVKM. V shed 5 bases, J shed 2 bases, and the junction held 7 bases outside the gene matches. The CDR3 loop spans 15 amino acids. DNA for the CDR3: TGTGCCAGCAGTCAGCTAGCGGATCTCACAGATACGCAGTATTTT. Protein product: CASSQLADLTDTQYF.

This chain uses TRBV2 with TRBJ2-6; D possibly corresponds to TRBD2 (6 bases). The CDR3 has 15 amino acids. The V gene's germline CDR1 is SNHLY and CDR2 FYNNEI. The V gene lost 6 bases and the J gene lost 2 bases, with 11 bases spanning the gap. The CDR3 region has the DNA TGTGCCAGCAGCCACACGGGGGCTGGGGCCAACGTCCTGACTTTC. Amino acids: CASSHTGAGANVLTF.

This clonotype was seen a few times. V usage is TRBV14 and J usage is TRBJ1-5; D is perhaps TRBD1 (5 bases). CDR3 length: 16 residues. Trimming pared 6 bases from V and 0 bases from J, leaving 15 bases between. In germline, CDR1 is SGHDN, CDR2 FVKESK. This chain's CDR3 is CASSTRGRNSNQPQHF. The CDR3 nucleotides read TGTGCCAGCAGTACGAGGGGACGCAATAGCAATCAGCCCCAGCATTTT.

This clonotype was observed many times. Written as DNA, the CDR3 is TGTGCCAGTCGGACGGGGGGGCGGTACGAGCAGTACTTC. The encoded protein is CASRTGGRYEQYF. The rearrangement links TRBV2 to TRBJ2-7, with 8 nucleotides matching TRBD2. The CDR3 covers 13 residues. Germline CDR1 SNHLY, CDR2 FYNNEI. The trim removed 9 bases at V and 4 bases at J, leaving 8 bases unmatched.

This clonotype was counted many times. This chain connects TRBV15 to TRBJ1-1, with a possible D match to TRBD1 (6 bases). The CDR3 spans 15 residues. Germline CDR1 is LNHNV and CDR2 is YYDKDF (reference sequence). The germline V and J ends were trimmed by 1 base and 3 bases, with 12 bases remaining between them. The CDR3 coding sequence is TGTGCCACCAGCAGAGTTCAAACAGGGTACACTGAAGCTTTCTTT. This codes for CATSRVQTGYTEAFF.

This clonotype was seen more than once but under ten times. V is TRBV4-1 and J is TRBJ2-7, with TRBD2 matching 9 bases. There are 16 residues in the CDR3. Losses at the gene ends were 1 base for V and 0 bases for J; bases not matched to a gene: 4. The germline V gene has CDR1 MGHRA and CDR2 YSYEKL. The DNA of the CDR3 is TGCGCCAGCAGCCAAGTAGCGGGGGTTTACTCCTACGAGCAGTACGTC. This gives the protein CASSQVAGVYSYEQYV.

In the case of this clonotype: Sequence at one end of the junction differs from germline and may be a read error. This chain links TRBV5-6 with TRBJ1-2, with TRBD1 as a possible D gene (5 bases). The CDR3 runs 16 residues. Germline CDR1 SGHDT, CDR2 YYEEEE. CDR3 coding DNA: TGTGCCGGCAGCCTCGATGGGACCCCACCCAACTATGGCTACACCTTC. Its protein product is CAGSLDGTPPNYGYTF.

This clonotype was counted many times. The chain joins TRBV7-3 to TRBJ2-2; D is uncertain. The CDR3 runs 14 residues. Trimming took 8 bases from V and 1 from J, leaving 11 bases between them. Germline loops: CDR1 SGHTA, CDR2 FQGTGA. CDR3 DNA: TGTGCCAGCTCGACGGCTTTGAACACCGGGGAGCTGTTTTTT. Its translation is CASSTALNTGELFF.

The V gene is TRBV6-5, the J gene TRBJ2-1, with D perhaps matching TRBD1 or TRBD2 (6 bases each). Germline V CDR1 and CDR2: MNHEY, SVGAGI. CDR3 length: 13 amino acids. V was clipped by 6 bases and J by 6 bases, with 12 bases between them. CDR3 DNA sequence: TGTGCCAGCAGCCGAGGGGGGCCCAATGAGCAGTTCTTC. It specifies CASSRGGPNEQFF.